Presented here are 10 T cell receptor beta chains from one specimen sequenced in a study of Graves' ophthalmopathy and Graves' hyperthyroidism. RNA transcripts were the source from which TCR beta CDR3 regions were amplified. Scientists carried out first-round RT-PCR using HTBI primers and then a second-round multiplex PCR. TCRdb reanalysed the multiplex PCR reads using MiXCR and keeps one entry per CDR3 protein. The profile covers 620,000 or so distinct CDR3 sequences, with 22% appearing a single time and approximately 6.5% taken by the ten largest. The source material was peripheral blood. The receptors originated from a woman aged 18-30 years with stable Graves' hyperthyroidism. Some clones in this sample may be carry-over from other donors' samples.

At least ten counts were recorded for this clonotype. V and J are TRBV6-5 and TRBJ1-1; TRBD1 aligns across 7 bases. There are 15 residues in the CDR3. Germline assignment: CDR1 MNHEY and CDR2 SVGAGI. V shed 4 bases, J shed 5 bases, and the junction held 10 bases outside the gene matches. The CDR3 sequence: CASSSLTGSITEAFF. CDR3 bases: TGTGCCAGCAGTTCCTTGACAGGGTCGATAACTGAAGCTTTCTTT.

The chain carries TRBV7-3 and TRBJ2-7; D remains ambiguous. V was pared by 2 bases and J by 3 bases, with 8 bases between. The germline CDR1 and CDR2 sequences are SGHTA and FQGTGA. The CDR3 has 13 residues. The CDR3 loop reads CASSLSVDYEQYF. In nucleotides, the CDR3 is TGTGCCAGCAGCTTATCCGTAGACTACGAGCAGTACTTC.

This clonotype came up many times. This chain joins TRBV6-5 and TRBJ1-1; 7 bases agree with TRBD1. This CDR3 contains 16 residues. Germline CDR1 reads MNHEY; CDR2 reads SVGAGI. J lost 0 bases, V lost 0 bases, and 4 bases had no gene match. The CDR3 spells CASSYSRQGMNTEAFF. The CDR3 coding sequence is TGTGCCAGCAGTTACTCACGACAGGGTATGAACACTGAAGCTTTCTTT.

This clonotype has more than one count but fewer than ten. The chain carries TRBV12-3 or TRBV12-4 and TRBJ2-5; possibly TRBD2 for D (7 bases). V lost 1 base and J 4 bases, leaving 13 bases between the germline ends. There are 15 residues in the CDR3. The CDR3 sequence is CASSLGGGGRETQYF. CDR3 sequence (DNA): TGTGCCAGCAGTTTAGGAGGGGGGGGCCGAGAGACCCAGTACTTC.

This clonotype was counted ten times or more. This sequence joins TRBV12-3 or TRBV12-4 and TRBJ1-2; 7 bases agree with TRBD1. The CDR3 runs 15 residues. The V and J ends lost 5 bases and 3 bases, in that order; junction bases with no gene match: 9. CDR3 coding DNA: TGTGCCAGCAGTCCCTCCGGACAGGCGTACTATGGCTACACCTTC. Its protein product is CASSPSGQAYYGYTF.

This clonotype has at least ten counts. CDR3 nucleotides: TGCGCCAGCAGCTCCTGGACAGGGGGAAACACTGAAGCTTTCTTT. It is translated as CASSSWTGGNTEAFF. The V and J genes are TRBV5-1 and TRBJ1-1; TRBD1 agrees at 10 bases. In germline, CDR1 is SGHRS, CDR2 YFSETQ. With 3 bases clipped from V and 2 bases from J, the junction kept 4 bases outside the gene matches. The CDR3 is 15 residues long.

In this sample, this clonotype turned up a few times. V is TRBV20-1 and J is TRBJ2-2; possible D gene TRBD2, 6 bases. CDR3 length: 15 residues. CDR1 is DFQATT, CDR2 SNEGSKA, per germline (reference sequence). V gave up 1 base and J gave up 7 bases, with 16 bases separating them. This CDR3 reads CSARVGGQGGGELFF. The CDR3 DNA follows: TGCAGTGCTAGAGTGGGGGGTCAGGGCGGCGGGGAGCTGTTTTTT.

This clonotype was seen at least ten times. The chain is built from TRBV20-1 and TRBJ1-6; no reliable D call. Germline loops: CDR1 DFQATT, CDR2 SNEGSKA (reference sequence). This CDR3 spans 13 amino acids. Trimming removed 1 base at V and 7 bases at J, with 8 bases between. The CDR3 region is CSARGNGNSPLHF. For the CDR3, the DNA is TGCAGTGCTAGAGGGAATGGGAATTCACCCCTCCACTTT.

The sample holds many counts of this clonotype. The chain links TRBV12-3 or TRBV12-4 to TRBJ2-7; D possibly corresponds to TRBD1 (6 bases). The V gene lost 4 bases and the J gene lost 2 bases, with 9 bases spanning the gap. CDR3 length equals 13 residues. The CDR3 DNA is TGTGCCAGCAGTTACAGGGCACCCTACGAGCAGTACTTC. It is translated as CASSYRAPYEQYF.

This clonotype was seen ten or more times. V and J are TRBV29-1 and TRBJ2-7, with D unclear. This CDR3 spans 13 amino acids. Germline CDR1 reads SQVTM; CDR2 reads ANQGSEA. V was clipped by 4 bases and J by 3 bases, with 13 bases between them. DNA of the CDR3: TGCAGCGTTGGCTCCCCCAAGGTCTACGAGCAGTACTTC. This codes for CSVGSPKVYEQYF.